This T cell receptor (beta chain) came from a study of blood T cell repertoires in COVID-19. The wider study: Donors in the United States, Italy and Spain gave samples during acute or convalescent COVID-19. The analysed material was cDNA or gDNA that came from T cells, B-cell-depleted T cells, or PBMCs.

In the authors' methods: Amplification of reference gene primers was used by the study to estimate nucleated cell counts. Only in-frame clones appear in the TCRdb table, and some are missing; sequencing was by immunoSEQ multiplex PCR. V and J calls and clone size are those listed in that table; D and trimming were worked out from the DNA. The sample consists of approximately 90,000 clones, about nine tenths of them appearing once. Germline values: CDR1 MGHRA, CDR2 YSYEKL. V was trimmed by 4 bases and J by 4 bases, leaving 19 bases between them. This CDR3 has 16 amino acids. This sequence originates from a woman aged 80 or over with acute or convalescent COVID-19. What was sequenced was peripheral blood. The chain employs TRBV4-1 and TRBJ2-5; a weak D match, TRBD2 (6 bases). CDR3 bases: TGCGCCAGCAGCCTCTCTCTCGGGCGGGGAGGAGAGACCCAGTACTTC. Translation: CASSLSLGRGGETQYF.